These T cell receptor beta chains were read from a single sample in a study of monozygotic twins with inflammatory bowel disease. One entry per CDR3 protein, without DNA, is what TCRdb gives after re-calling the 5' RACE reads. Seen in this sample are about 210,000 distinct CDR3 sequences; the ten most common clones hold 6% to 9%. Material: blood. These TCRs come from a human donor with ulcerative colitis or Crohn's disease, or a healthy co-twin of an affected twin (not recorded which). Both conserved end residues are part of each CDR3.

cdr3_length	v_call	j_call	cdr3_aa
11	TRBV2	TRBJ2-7	CASSGFNEQYF
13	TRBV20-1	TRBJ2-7	CSARGGQVREQYF
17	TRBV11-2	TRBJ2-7	CASTTLRVGVDSYEQYF
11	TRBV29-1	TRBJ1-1	CSVWDIPEAFF
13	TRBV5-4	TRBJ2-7	CASSFGTRGWQYF
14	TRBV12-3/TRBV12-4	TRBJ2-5	CASSGTGGFETQYF
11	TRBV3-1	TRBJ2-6	CASAGSNVLTF
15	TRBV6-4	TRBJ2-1	CASRKVSSSYNEQFF
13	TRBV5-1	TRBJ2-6	CASRDSGANVLTF
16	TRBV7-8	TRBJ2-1	CASSLGRLASYNEQFF
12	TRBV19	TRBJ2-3	CASSIEADTQYF
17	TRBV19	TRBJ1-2	CASIPRDQPRGDYGYTF
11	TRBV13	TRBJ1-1	CASSAGTEAFF
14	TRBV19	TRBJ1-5	CASSMGRSNQPQHF
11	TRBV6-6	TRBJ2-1	CASLRGGEQFF
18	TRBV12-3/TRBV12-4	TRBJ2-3	CASSRTLKSSRITDTQYF
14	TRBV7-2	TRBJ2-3	CASSFESSTDTQYF